The T cell receptor (beta chain) described here comes from a study of beta chain features in type 1 diabetes (dated by TCRdb to 2016 to 2019). Regarding the complete study: Mean age, gender distribution, total cell number and subset yield were not different between patients and healthy donors. A total of roughly 100 million sorted cells were examined across all samples, and the number of cells per subset was strongly correlated with RNA yield. The study compared TCRB repertoires of sorted circulating CD4+ T cell subsets between recently diagnosed type 1 diabetes patients and matched healthy donors. Regulatory and stem cell-like memory subsets were isolated from only 8 patients and about eight healthy donors, whereas naive and central memory subsets came from all 30 or so donors. Overall study results and their limits: Because the HLA sub-analyses included only small numbers of individuals, any influence of HLA type on TCRB rearrangement was left unresolved. In all four CD4+ subsets, TCRB CDR3 length was moderately but significantly shorter in type 1 diabetes patients. The naive, central memory and regulatory TCRB repertoires appeared to resemble one another more closely among patients than among healthy donors. Shorter templates might have been favored by PCR, but patient and control samples were amplified and corrected together, so both groups would have been affected equally by any skew. Because cDNA rather than genomic DNA was sequenced, highly expressing activated cells could have been over-represented, although no difference in activation and CD3 levels was found between groups. Fewer insertions and more nucleotide deletions at VDJ recombination sites were observed in patients with type 1 diabetes, implying thymic rearrangement abnormalities.

Each donor gave one peripheral blood draw, averaging approximately 0.11 L, which was collected into heparinised tubes. Naive, central memory, regulatory and stem cell-like memory CD4+ T cells were sorted on a BD FACSAria II using a panel including CD45RO, CCR7, CD25, CD127, CD95 and CD27. A purity above 95% was achieved for all sorted populations. PBMCs were isolated immediately by Lymphoprep density gradient centrifugation and stained directly without culture. To minimize batch effects, samples were stained and sorted in pairs, one healthy donor with one patient per experiment. There are 16 amino acids in the CDR3, from cysteine to phenylalanine inclusive. Here the CDR3 DNA is all that survives: 48 bases in frame from base 1. CDR1 and CDR2 are drawn from the germline V gene: MDHEN, SYDVKM. Relative to germline, V is 6 bases shorter and J is 0 bases shorter, with 15 bases between their ends. All of the isolated RNA was reverse transcribed with the High Capacity cDNA Reverse Transcription Kit, so expressed TCRB transcripts were sequenced. Deep immunoSEQ sequencing was performed on naive, central memory and regulatory T cell samples, with an average of roughly 3.6 million total reads per sample. Sorted cells were lysed in RLT buffer, and RNA was extracted using DNase-treated RNeasy Micro or Mini kits according to cell number. To prevent cross-contamination, each cell subset was processed individually, whereas patient and healthy donor samples were processed jointly. The immunoSEQ multiplex PCR was used to amplify TCRB sequences from cDNA, yielding 87-bp fragments that span the CDR3 region. Sequencing of the amplicons was performed on the Illumina HiSeq platform. The original pipeline was this. Synthetic template baselines were used to correct PCR bias computationally, reads within Hamming distance 2 were collapsed, and singletons that could not be merged were discarded. Reads were aligned against IMGT so that V, D and J genes, CDR3 length and insertions or deletions at six rearrangement sites could be assigned. Within each subset, clonotype counts were normalized to sorted cell number, after which true diversity and Gini coefficients were computed with the tcR R package. Repertoire sharing was quantified using the overlap coefficient calculated on TCRB nucleotide sequences. TCRdb obtained this table from immuneACCESS and retained in-frame rearrangements with V and J assigned. These tables miss some clones; where compared with another copy, unresolved V genes account for less than half of the shortfall, and the remainder is unexplained. V and J calls and clone size are those listed in that table; D and trimming were worked out from the DNA. The sample data list around 70,000 clones, and roughly 49% of these were observed just once. The ten top clones hold roughly 0.7% of the sample.

To note about this clone: What this receptor recognizes is not known. Base quality data are lacking; no much larger clone is found one base away.

Material for sequencing was central memory CD4+ T cells from blood. The sequence was obtained from a man aged 25-40 years with type 1 diabetes. The chain couples TRBV28 to TRBJ2-1, and TRBD2 may be the D gene, going by 6 matching bases. Read as DNA, the sequence is TGTGCCAGCAGCATGGGGCGGGACGGCTCCTACAATGAGCAGTTCTTC. Its product reads: CASSMGRDGSYNEQFF.